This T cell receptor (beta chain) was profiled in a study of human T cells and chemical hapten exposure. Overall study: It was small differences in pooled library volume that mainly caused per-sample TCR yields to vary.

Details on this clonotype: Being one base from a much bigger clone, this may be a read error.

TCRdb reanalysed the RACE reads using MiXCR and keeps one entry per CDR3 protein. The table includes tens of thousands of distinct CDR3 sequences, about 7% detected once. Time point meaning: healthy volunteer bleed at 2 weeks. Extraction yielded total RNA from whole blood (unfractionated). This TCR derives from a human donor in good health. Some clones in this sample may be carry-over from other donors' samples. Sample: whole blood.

The CDR3 DNA follows: TGTGCCAGCGGCGTAGGAGGGCAAGCCGGGGGGCCCTCCTACGAGCAGTACTTC. Translating it yields CASGVGGQAGGPSYEQYF. The chain carries TRBV9 and TRBJ2-7; D might be TRBD2 (7 bases). The CDR3 contains 18 residues. Germline CDR1 and CDR2: SGDLS and YYNGEE.